These 11 T cell receptor beta chains originate from one sample sequenced in a study of blood T cell repertoires in COVID-19. Using immunoSEQ multiplex PCR, the repertoire was profiled, and TCRdb retains in-frame clones only, with some absent. The data show 150,000 or so clones, 86% seen once. Sequenced sample: peripheral blood. These receptors originate from a woman between 65 and 79 years old with COVID-19, enrolled during active disease.

V usage is TRBV10-2 and J usage is TRBJ2-4, with 16 positions matching TRBD2. The V segment lost 9 bases and the J segment 6 bases; nucleotides outside the gene matches: 2. Germline V gene lookup returns CDR1 WSHSY and CDR2 SAAADI. CDR3 length: 14 amino acids. CDR3 DNA sequence: TGCGCCAGTGGGACTAGCGGGGGGGGAAACATTCAGTACTTC. This sequence encodes CASGTSGGGNIQYF.

This chain uses TRBV2 with TRBJ2-5; 8 nucleotides match TRBD1. V lost 2 bases and J lost 5; bases outside the gene matches: 7. This CDR3 spans 15 amino acids. The germline V gene has CDR1 SNHLY and CDR2 FYNNEI. The CDR3 DNA is TGTGCCAGCAGTGAAAAGGGGACAGGCTGGGAGACCCAGTACTTC. This translates into CASSEKGTGWETQYF. Full variable domain (outside the CDR3, taken from reference TRBV2 and TRBJ2-5): EPEVTQTPSHQVTQMGQEVILRCVPISNHLYFYWYRQILGQKVEFLVSFYNNEISEKSEIFDDQFSVERPDGSNFTLKIRSTKLEDSAMYFCASSEKGTGWETQYFGPGTRLLVL.

The CDR3 region has the DNA TGCAGCGTTGAAGATAGGAGCAGAATATATGGCTACACCTTC. Its protein product is CSVEDRSRIYGYTF. The rearrangement uses TRBV29-1 and TRBJ1-2, with D unresolved. In germline, CDR1 is SQVTM, CDR2 ANQGSEA. Between the trimmed V and J ends, which lost 0 bases and 5 bases, there was a span of 13 bases. The CDR3 consists of 14 residues.

The chain uses TRBV3-1 (or the pseudogene TRBV3-2) and TRBJ2-1; 8 nucleotides line up with TRBD2. The CDR3 extends over 16 amino acids. V gave up 4 bases and J gave up 3 bases; unmatched junction bases: 8. Looked up from germline, CDR1 is LGHDT and CDR2 is YNNKEL (reference sequence). The CDR3 DNA reads as TGTGCCAGCAGCCGCCCGGGGCGGGGGGTCTACAATGAGCAGTTCTTC. It codes for CASSRPGRGVYNEQFF.

The V call is TRBV29-1, the J call TRBJ2-3, with a tentative D call TRBD2 (6 bases). The CDR3 is made up of 13 amino acids. Germline CDR1 reads SQVTM; CDR2 reads ANQGSEA. With 3 bases removed from V and 3 bases from J, the gap between germline ends came to 10 bases. The chain's CDR3 is CSVESGGTDTQYF. The CDR3 DNA reads TGCAGCGTTGAGAGTGGGGGGACAGATACGCAGTATTTT.

For the CDR3, the DNA is TGTGCCAGCAGTCCCTACAGGGGACAAGAGACCCAGTACTTC. Protein sequence: CASSPYRGQETQYF. V usage is TRBV5-5 and J usage is TRBJ2-5; 7 bases map to TRBD1. The CDR3 is 14 amino acids. Trimming removed 5 bases from V and 2 bases from J; junction bases left unmatched: 6. Germline V lookup: CDR1 SGHKS, CDR2 YYEKEE (reference sequence).

This chain joins TRBV19 and TRBJ1-5, with 9 bases lining up with TRBD1. The CDR3 is 14 amino acids. The V and J ends lost 10 bases and 4 bases, in that order; junction bases with no gene match: 8. CDR1 is LNHDA, CDR2 SQIVND, per germline (reference sequence). The CDR3 nucleotides are TGTGCCACCCAAAGAGACAGGGGGAATCAGCCCCAGCATTTT. This translates into CATQRDRGNQPQHF.

The V gene is TRBV30, the J gene TRBJ1-2, with 7 bases identical to TRBD1. The V and J ends lost 5 bases and 4 bases, in that order; junction bases with no gene match: 10. The CDR3 spans 14 residues. Germline values: CDR1 GTSNPN, CDR2 SVGIG (reference sequence). CDR3 region: CAWEKTGRGYGYTF. CDR3 DNA: TGTGCCTGGGAGAAGACAGGGCGTGGCTATGGCTACACCTTC.

The chain has TRBV6-5 and TRBJ1-2; D is undetermined. Trimming shortened V by 1 base and J by 0 bases, and 9 bases separated the two germline ends. The length of the CDR3 is 15 residues. Germline CDR1 MNHEY, CDR2 SVGAGI. The CDR3 loop is CASSYYGFTNYGYTF. DNA of the CDR3: TGTGCCAGCAGTTACTACGGGTTCACTAACTATGGCTACACCTTC.

The chain uses TRBV6-5 and TRBJ1-5; 8 bases are a match to TRBD1. Germline V lookup: CDR1 MNHEY, CDR2 SVGAGI. The CDR3 loop spans 13 amino acids. V lost 6 bases to trimming and J lost 9 bases; unmatched junction nucleotides: 7. CDR3 DNA: TGTGCCAGCAGCTCCCGGACAGGGCCGCCCCAGCATTTT. Encoded protein: CASSSRTGPPQHF.

The J gene is TRBJ2-7, the V gene TRBV7-9; a possible D gene is TRBD1 (6 bases). CDR3 length: 13 residues. V was shortened by 1 base and J by 3 bases, with 7 bases between the two germline ends. CDR1 is SEHNR, CDR2 FQNEAQ, per germline (reference sequence). In DNA form, the CDR3 reads TGTGCCAGCAGCTTAGGGACAGTCTACGAGCAGTACTTC. Its translation is CASSLGTVYEQYF.